This T cell receptor beta chain stems from a study of blood T cell repertoires in COVID-19. The assay was immunoSEQ multiplex PCR, and TCRdb's table has in-frame clones only and misses some. The data contain about 250,000 clones, about four fifths of them seen just once; the ten biggest clones take up roughly 10%. Germline CDR1 LNHDA, CDR2 SQIVND (reference sequence). This CDR3 has 13 residues. With 1 base removed from V and 2 bases from J, the gap between germline ends came to 5 bases. Sequenced input: peripheral blood. The source of this sequence is a man older than 75 with acute or convalescent COVID-19. The V gene is TRBV19, the J gene TRBJ1-1; D call uncertain. CDR3 DNA sequence: TGTGCCAGTAGTATAGCCAGAAACACTGAAGCTTTCTTT. Residues: CASSIARNTEAFF.